A single sample gave rise to the 24 T cell receptor beta chains below, sequenced in a study of T cell responses to AZD1222 COVID-19 vaccine. Repertoires were generated with immunoSEQ multiplex PCR, while TCRdb's copy carries only in-frame clones and drops some. Seen here are approximately 100,000 clones, about 86% observed once, and the top ten hold approximately 3.3%. The sequenced sample was peripheral blood, obtained on day 0 of AZD1222 vaccination. These receptors originate from an adult in good health.

This chain uses TRBV14 with TRBJ2-3; 8 bases align to TRBD2. V lost 0 bases, J lost 6 bases, and 8 bases stayed unmatched. Germline values: CDR1 SGHDN, CDR2 FVKESK. The CDR3 spans 16 residues. The CDR3 reads CASSQDLAGFDDTQYF. The CDR3 DNA follows: TGTGCCAGCAGCCAAGATCTAGCGGGCTTCGACGATACGCAGTATTTT. The whole variable domain, filled in from reference TRBV14 and TRBJ2-3, reads EAGVTQFPSHSVIEKGQTVTLRCDPISGHDNLYWYRRVMGKEIKFLLHFVKESKQDESGMPNNRFLAERTGGTYSTLKVQPAELEDSGVYFCASSQDLAGFDDTQYFGPGTRLTVL.

The V gene is TRBV15, the J gene TRBJ2-7; TRBD1 matches 8 bases. Unmatched junction bases numbered 9, after V lost 0 bases and J lost 5 bases. In germline, CDR1 is LNHNV, CDR2 YYDKDF (reference sequence). The CDR3 is made up of 16 amino acids. The CDR3 loop reads CATSRDLDRGGHEQYF. The CDR3 DNA reads as TGTGCCACCAGCAGAGATTTAGACAGGGGAGGACACGAGCAGTACTTC.

V gene TRBV6-2 or TRBV6-3 combines with J gene TRBJ1-2, with 10 bases lining up with TRBD1. Trimming took 6 bases from V and 5 from J; bases not matched to a gene: 21. CDR1 and CDR2 from the germline V gene are MNHEY and SVGEGT. CDR3 length: 19 amino acids. The CDR3 sequence is CASSLQGAPWDRGGYGYTF. Written as DNA, the CDR3 is TGTGCCAGCAGCCTACAGGGCGCGCCGTGGGACAGGGGAGGATATGGCTACACCTTC.

This clone appeared once. The gene calls are TRBV21-1 and TRBJ1-4; TRBD1, the table's D call, was not compared with the DNA. TRBV21-1 is a known pseudogene. CDR3 size: 16 residues. The CDR3 sequence: CASSKGEDRVYEKLFF. The CDR3 nucleotides are TGTGCCAGCAGCAAAGGGGAGGACAGGGTCTATGAAAAACTGTTTTTT.

This clone appeared a few times. The chain combines TRBV2 with TRBJ1-5, with D unresolved. CDR3 length equals 14 residues. The germline V gene has CDR1 SNHLY and CDR2 FYNNEI. Between the trimmed V and J ends, which lost 10 bases and 4 bases, there was a span of 17 bases. CDR3 amino acids: CATTEDRVNQPQHF. In DNA form, the CDR3 reads TGTGCCACCACTGAGGACCGAGTAAATCAGCCCCAGCATTTT.

V gene TRBV23-1 combines with J gene TRBJ2-7; D ambiguous. TRBV23-1 is noted as an ORF with a role that remains uncertain. The CDR3 has 13 amino acids. V was cut by 2 bases and J by 2 bases, with 7 bases left in between. In nucleotides, the CDR3 is TGCGCCAGCAGTCAAGAAGGGACCTACGAGCAGTACTTC. The encoded protein is CASSQEGTYEQYF.

This clone has more than one count but fewer than ten. This rearrangement joins TRBV4-2 to TRBJ1-4, with 7 bases identical to TRBD1. CDR3 length: 15 residues. The germline V gene has CDR1 LGHNA and CDR2 YNFKEQ. With 5 bases clipped from V and 8 bases from J, the junction kept 11 bases outside the gene matches. CDR3 in amino acids: CASSTGDRALEKLFF. In nucleotides, the CDR3 is TGTGCCAGCAGCACAGGGGACAGAGCCTTGGAAAAACTGTTTTTT.

The chain recombines TRBV6-2 or TRBV6-3 with TRBJ1-1; D is unresolved. Deletions cut 5 bases from V and 1 base from J, with 14 bases between. This CDR3 spans 15 amino acids. Germline CDR1 MNHEY, CDR2 SVGEGT. The CDR3 spells CASSRPTGRNTEAFF. The CDR3 nucleotides read TGTGCCAGCAGTCGGCCGACGGGCAGGAACACTGAAGCTTTCTTT.

This clone was seen only once. The J gene is TRBJ1-2, the V gene TRBV2; 7 nucleotides line up with TRBD1. Germline V gene lookup returns CDR1 SNHLY and CDR2 FYNNEI. This CDR3 comprises 13 residues. V trimming: 5 bases; J trimming: 6 bases; junction bases outside the gene matches: 6. CDR3 amino acids: CASSLQGWDGYTF. CDR3 nucleotide sequence: TGTGCCAGCAGTTTACAGGGGTGGGATGGCTACACCTTC.

V and J are TRBV28 and TRBJ1-1; TRBD1 matches at 8 bases. Germline loops: CDR1 MDHEN, CDR2 SYDVKM. Losses at the gene ends were 3 bases for V and 1 base for J; bases not matched to a gene: 10. There are 17 residues in the CDR3. The CDR3 here is CASSFYATGVENTEAFF. In DNA form, the CDR3 reads TGTGCCAGCAGTTTCTACGCGACAGGGGTCGAGAACACTGAAGCTTTCTTT.

As for this clone: The same CDR3 can be traced to other DNA sequences in this sample. This sequence joins TRBV3-1 (or the pseudogene TRBV3-2) and TRBJ1-2; D not resolved. This CDR3 spans 13 amino acids. V lost 1 base and J lost 4, with 7 bases in between. Germline V gene sequence: CDR1 LGHDT, CDR2 YNNKEL (reference sequence). The CDR3: CASSQGGVYGYTF. The CDR3 DNA is TGTGCCAGCAGCCAAGGGGGAGTCTATGGCTACACCTTC.

The rearrangement joins TRBV27 to TRBJ2-7, with 11 bases fitting TRBD1. Trimming at V came to 4 bases and at J to 5 bases, leaving 4 bases not matched to a gene. This CDR3 spans 14 amino acids. CDR1 is MNHEY and CDR2 is SMNVEV in the germline V gene (reference sequence). This chain's CDR3 is CASSSRTGGHEQYF. The CDR3 DNA reads as TGTGCCAGCAGTTCTAGGACAGGGGGCCACGAGCAGTACTTC.

J is TRBJ1-2 and V is TRBV6-5; tentative D call: TRBD1 (6 bases). Between the trimmed V and J ends, which lost 4 bases and 4 bases, there was a span of 13 bases. Germline V lookup: CDR1 MNHEY, CDR2 SVGAGI. The CDR3 totals 14 residues. The CDR3 sequence is CASSSPDSLYGYTF. Written as DNA, the CDR3 is TGTGCCAGCAGTTCCCCGGACAGTCTCTATGGCTACACCTTC.

The gene calls are TRBV6-5 and TRBJ1-5; 7 bases align to TRBD1. This CDR3 spans 13 amino acids. Unmatched junction bases numbered 5, after V lost 8 bases and J lost 4 bases. Germline CDR1 and CDR2: MNHEY and SVGAGI. DNA of the CDR3: TGTGCCAGCCGGCTGACAGGGAATCAGCCCCAGCATTTT. Protein product: CASRLTGNQPQHF.

The V and J genes are TRBV28 and TRBJ1-2; TRBD1 agrees at 9 bases. V gave up 6 bases and J gave up 0 bases; unmatched junction bases: 8. Per germline, CDR1 MDHEN and CDR2 SYDVKM. The CDR3 runs 16 residues. This CDR3 reads CASRTTGGRANYGYTF. The CDR3 region has the DNA TGTGCCAGCAGGACTACAGGGGGCAGAGCTAACTATGGCTACACCTTC.

The V call is TRBV5-1, the J call TRBJ1-4; the match to TRBD1 covers 9 bases. The CDR3 totals 16 residues. Unmatched junction bases numbered 5, after V lost 0 bases and J lost 5 bases. From germline, CDR1 is SGHRS and CDR2 YFSETQ. CDR3 region: CASSLDGQGINEKLFF. CDR3 coding DNA: TGCGCCAGCAGCTTGGACGGACAGGGGATAAATGAAAAACTGTTTTTT.

The chain joins TRBV2 to TRBJ1-2, with 8 bases matching TRBD1. CDR1 SNHLY and CDR2 FYNNEI come from the germline V gene. The CDR3 runs to 15 residues. The V segment lost 6 bases and the J segment 2 bases; nucleotides outside the gene matches: 8. CDR3 nucleotides: TGTGCCAGCAGCGCCGGACAGGGACTAAACTATGGCTACACCTTC. It codes for CASSAGQGLNYGYTF. The full variable domain, completed using reference TRBV2 and TRBJ1-2, is EPEVTQTPSHQVTQMGQEVILRCVPISNHLYFYWYRQILGQKVEFLVSFYNNEISEKSEIFDDQFSVERPDGSNFTLKIRSTKLEDSAMYFCASSAGQGLNYGYTFGSGTRLTVV.

This sequence joins TRBV6-5 and TRBJ2-6; D call uncertain. From germline, CDR1 is MNHEY and CDR2 SVGAGI. The CDR3 extends over 13 amino acids. Trimming cost V 7 bases and J 3 bases, with 7 bases left between them. CDR3 bases: TGTGCCAGCAAATGGAGTGGGGCCAACGTCCTGACTTTC. As protein: CASKWSGANVLTF.

The rearrangement links TRBV29-1 to TRBJ2-5; TRBD2 aligns across 13 bases. The V gene end was trimmed by 6 bases and the J gene end by 0 bases; junction bases not matched to a gene: 4. This CDR3 has 15 residues. CDR1 is SQVTM, CDR2 ANQGSEA, per germline. This CDR3 is CSVRTSGGHQETQYF. CDR3 DNA: TGCAGCGTCAGGACTAGCGGGGGACACCAAGAGACCCAGTACTTC.

J is TRBJ1-5 and V is TRBV6-5; TRBD1 agrees at 10 bases. The CDR3 spans 15 residues. With V trimmed by 5 bases and J by 5 bases, 6 bases remained unmatched. Germline V gene sequence: CDR1 MNHEY, CDR2 SVGAGI. CDR3: CASSLRTGGDQPQHF. For the CDR3, the DNA is TGTGCCAGCAGTCTTCGGACAGGGGGGGATCAGCCCCAGCATTTT.

This chain links TRBV15 with TRBJ1-2; D is possibly TRBD1 (6 bases). This CDR3 contains 15 residues. V was trimmed by 0 bases and J by 5 bases, leaving 13 bases between them. Germline loops: CDR1 LNHNV, CDR2 YYDKDF (reference sequence). The CDR3 is CATSREPQGGYGYTF. CDR3 DNA: TGTGCCACCAGCAGAGAGCCACAGGGAGGGTATGGCTACACCTTC.

This clone appeared a single time. This chain joins TRBV5-4 and TRBJ2-5; 14 nucleotides agree with TRBD2. V was pared by 0 bases and J by 5 bases, with 9 bases of the junction left unmatched. The CDR3 spans 18 residues. Looked up from germline, CDR1 is SGHNT and CDR2 is YYREEE (reference sequence). CDR3 protein: CASSLARLAGGHVETQYF. CDR3 coding DNA: TGTGCCAGCAGCTTGGCCCGACTAGCGGGGGGGCACGTCGAGACCCAGTACTTC.

The CDR3 bases are TGTGCCAGTAGCCCTCAGGGAAAGGGATCGGGGGGCAATCAGCCCCAGCATTTT. This codes for CASSPQGKGSGGNQPQHF. The chain has TRBV6-2 or TRBV6-3 and TRBJ1-5; TRBD1 is a possible D gene (5 bases). Germline V gene lookup returns CDR1 MNHEY and CDR2 SVGEGT. The CDR3 contains 18 residues. The V gene lost 9 bases and the J gene lost 2 bases, with 26 bases spanning the gap.

This rearrangement joins TRBV2 to TRBJ1-1; D remains unclear. V was clipped by 7 bases and J by 5 bases, with 11 bases between them. From germline, CDR1 is SNHLY and CDR2 FYNNEI. This CDR3 comprises 12 residues. In nucleotides, the CDR3 is TGTGCCAGCACGAGGGAGATGACTGAAGCTTTCTTT. Protein sequence: CASTREMTEAFF.